These T cell receptor beta chains were read from a single sample in a study of OX40 agonist ivuxolimab in advanced cancers. Only in-frame clones appear in the TCRdb table, and some are missing; sequencing was by immunoSEQ multiplex PCR. Of 45,000 to 65,000 clones listed, 77% were seen once; the top ten hold 5% to 6.5%. This specimen consisted of CD4+ or CD8+ T cells sorted from blood, obtained in a trial of the OX40 agonist ivuxolimab. The source is an adult with an advanced solid tumor such as melanoma, head and neck, liver or kidney cancer. CDR3s include the opening cysteine and the closing phenylalanine or tryptophan. The D gene is left open where the match is weak. A row's size may be missing; if present it is once, few, many or a size class.

j_call	v_call	d_call	clone_size	cdr3_nt	cdr3_aa
TRBJ2-7	TRBV4-3	NA	few	TGCGCCAGCAGCCCAGCAAAGGGGATGCGCGAGCAGTACTTC	CASSPAKGMREQYF
TRBJ2-1	TRBV7-2	NA	NA	TGTGCCAGCAGCTTACCGGGCCGTAGGGGTGAGCAGTTCTTC	CASSLPGRRGEQFF
TRBJ1-3	TRBV5-1	TRBD1	NA	TGCGCCAGCAGTGCCGGGACAGGGGGCTTCGCCGTCTCTGGAAACACCATATATTTT	CASSAGTGGFAVSGNTIYF
TRBJ1-2	TRBV7-8	TRBD1	NA	TGTGCCAGCAGCTTGGACAGGGGGAATGGCTACACCTTC	CASSLDRGNGYTF
TRBJ1-2	TRBV11-2	NA	few	TGTGCCAGCAGCTCGCGAAGGATCTATTTGACCTTC	CASSSRRIYLTF
TRBJ1-4	TRBV7-8	NA	few	TGTGCCAGCAGCTCCCGGACAGAGCGGAATGAAAAACTGTTTTTT	CASSSRTERNEKLFF
TRBJ2-7	TRBV27	TRBD1	NA	TGTGCCAGCAGTCAATCCGGGACAGGGATGTACGAGCAGTACTTC	CASSQSGTGMYEQYF
TRBJ2-7	TRBV11-2	NA	NA	TGTGCCAGCAGCTTCGGATACTCACTAGAGCAGTACTTC	CASSFGYSLEQYF
TRBJ1-2	TRBV5-1	NA	NA	TGCGCCAGCAGCTTGGCTAGGACAGCTCCTATGGGCTATGGCTACACCTTC	CASSLARTAPMGYGYTF
TRBJ1-4	TRBV11-2	TRBD1	NA	TGTGCCAGCAGCTTAGAGACAGGGAAGAGGCATGAAAAACTGTTTTTT	CASSLETGKRHEKLFF
TRBJ2-4	TRBV21-1	NA	NA	TGTGCCAGCAGGACACAGGGGCGAGCCAAAAACATTCAGTACTTC	CASRTQGRAKNIQYF
TRBJ2-3	TRBV6-1	NA	NA	TGTGCCAGCAGTGACCGCGACTGGGGCACAGATACGCAGTATTTT	CASSDRDWGTDTQYF
TRBJ2-2	TRBV15	TRBD2	NA	TGTGCCACCAGCATTCCCGGGAGGCAGGCGAACACCGGGGAGCTGTTTTTT	CATSIPGRQANTGELFF
TRBJ1-5	TRBV5-6	NA	NA	TGTGCCAGCAGCTTGCGGGGTGTGAGCAATCAGCCCCAGCATTTT	CASSLRGVSNQPQHF
TRBJ1-5	TRBV7-3	NA	NA	TGTGCCAGCAGACGCCCGGGCAGCAATCAGCCCCAGCATTTT	CASRRPGSNQPQHF
TRBJ2-1	TRBV29-1	TRBD2	NA	TGCAGCTTCTTAGCGGGAGGGCCCTACAATGAGCAGTTCTTC	CSFLAGGPYNEQFF
TRBJ2-7	TRBV18	NA	NA	TGTGCCAGCTCACCACAGCTAGGACAGAAGGGAGAGCAGTACTTC	CASSPQLGQKGEQYF
TRBJ2-7	TRBV7-3	NA	NA	TGTGCCAGCAGTCCAGACAGCGTATCTTTCTACGAGCAGTACTTC	CASSPDSVSFYEQYF